This passage covers 19 T cell receptor beta chains from one sample sequenced in a study of T cells in narcolepsy. TCRdb's table, derived via immunoSEQ multiplex PCR, lists solely in-frame clones and lacks some. The sample records roughly 27,000 clones, approximately 86% being singletons. Sequenced: CD45RA- memory CD4+ T cells from PBMCs. All receptors derive from a human donor with narcolepsy.

The chain links TRBV2 to TRBJ2-7; 11 nucleotides align to TRBD2. The germline V gene encodes CDR1 SNHLY and CDR2 FYNNEI. Losses at the gene ends were 4 bases for V and 7 bases for J; bases not matched to a gene: 6. The length of the CDR3 is 14 residues. CDR3 DNA sequence: TGTGCCAGCAGTGTGACTAGCGGGGTTTGGGAGCAGTACGTC. It codes for CASSVTSGVWEQYV.

The chain has TRBV11-2 and TRBJ2-1; D unclear. The V gene lost 5 bases and the J gene lost 0 bases, with 11 bases spanning the gap. This CDR3 comprises 15 residues. Looked up from germline, CDR1 is SGHAT and CDR2 is FQNNGV. CDR3 nucleotide sequence: TGTGCCAGCAGCGAAACGGACGGCTCCTACAATGAGCAGTTCTTC. Protein product: CASSETDGSYNEQFF.

This clone was found once. The chain couples TRBV19 to TRBJ1-1; D possibly corresponds to TRBD1 (6 bases). Germline V gene sequence: CDR1 LNHDA, CDR2 SQIVND (reference sequence). Trimming removed 4 bases from V and 5 bases from J, with 17 bases in between. The CDR3 extends over 15 amino acids. CDR3 DNA sequence: TGTGCCAGTAGTACCTCCTACAGGGAGTGGACTGAAGCTTTCTTT. It yields the protein CASSTSYREWTEAFF.

The chain combines TRBV2 with TRBJ1-5, with D perhaps TRBD1 (6 bases). This CDR3 is 14 amino acids long. The V gene's germline CDR1 is SNHLY and CDR2 FYNNEI. V shed 8 bases and J shed 1 base, with 12 bases lying between them. The CDR3: CASGRGVSNQPQHF. The CDR3 coding sequence is TGTGCCAGCGGGAGGGGGGTGAGCAATCAGCCCCAGCATTTT.

The chain uses TRBV5-1 and TRBJ2-5; D might be TRBD2 (6 bases). Germline V gene lookup returns CDR1 SGHRS and CDR2 YFSETQ. CDR3 length equals 16 residues. V was clipped by 4 bases and J by 5 bases, with 21 bases between them. The CDR3 bases are TGCGCCAGCAGCCTCGGGCTGCAGGACTATGGGGAGACCCAGTACTTC. Its translation is CASSLGLQDYGETQYF.

The chain links TRBV5-1 to TRBJ1-4; D is unclear. The germline V gene has CDR1 SGHRS and CDR2 YFSETQ. Trimming left V 0 bases short and J 13 bases short, with 16 bases between. CDR3 length equals 14 residues. The CDR3 region is CASSLAGVNEGLFF. DNA for the CDR3: TGCGCCAGCAGCTTGGCTGGAGTTAATGAGGGACTGTTTTTT.

The V call is TRBV2, the J call TRBJ2-5, with D perhaps TRBD2 (5 bases). The CDR3 sequence is 14 residues long. The germline V gene encodes CDR1 SNHLY and CDR2 FYNNEI. V gave up 3 bases and J gave up 2 bases, with 10 bases separating them. The CDR3 here is CASSDGGLQETQYF. CDR3 DNA: TGTGCCAGCAGTGATGGAGGTTTGCAAGAGACCCAGTACTTC.

The chain links TRBV25-1 to TRBJ1-1; 9 positions match TRBD1. The CDR3 consists of 15 residues. After removal of 3 bases from V and 5 bases from J, the junction contained 7 bases not matched to a gene. Germline CDR1 and CDR2: MGHDK and SYGVNS. CDR3 sequence reads: CASSDPRQGDTEAFF. The CDR3 DNA reads TGTGCCAGCAGTGACCCGCGACAGGGGGATACTGAAGCTTTCTTT.

The gene calls are TRBV7-9 and TRBJ1-4; 9 nucleotides agree with TRBD1. Germline V gives CDR1 SEHNR, CDR2 FQNEAQ (reference sequence). CDR3 size: 15 residues. With V trimmed by 5 bases and J by 7 bases, 8 bases remained unmatched. CDR3 loop: CASSLNTGGAEKLFF. The CDR3 DNA reads as TGTGCCAGCAGCCTAAACACAGGGGGCGCTGAAAAACTGTTTTTT.

J is TRBJ1-3 and V is TRBV6-1, with no clear D. V was pared by 2 bases and J by 2 bases, with 7 bases between. Germline lookup yields CDR1 MNHNS and CDR2 SASEGT. This CDR3 is 14 amino acids long. CDR3 amino acids: CASSELGTGNTIYF. The CDR3 DNA sequence: TGTGCCAGCAGTGAACTAGGGACTGGAAACACCATATATTTT.

This clone was seen only a few times. This chain connects TRBV5-1 to TRBJ1-1; D perhaps matches TRBD1 (5 bases). Germline CDR1 reads SGHRS; CDR2 reads YFSETQ. The ends were cut back, 2 bases at V and 3 bases at J, with 8 bases in the middle. This CDR3 is 13 amino acids long. CDR3 nucleotide sequence: TGCGCCAGCAGCTTAATACAGGACACTGAAGCTTTCTTT. This gives the protein CASSLIQDTEAFF.

The rearrangement links TRBV5-4 to TRBJ1-4, with D possibly TRBD1 on 6 matching bases. The V end lost 4 bases, the J end lost 3 bases, and 13 bases lay between the germline ends. In germline, CDR1 is SGHNT, CDR2 YYREEE (reference sequence). The CDR3 length is 15 residues. Here the CDR3 reads CASSREGGANEKLFF. The CDR3 DNA follows: TGTGCCAGCAGCCGGGAGGGGGGGGCTAATGAAAAACTGTTTTTT.

V and J are TRBV19 and TRBJ2-5; maybe TRBD2 (6 bases). The length of the CDR3 is 15 residues. Germline V gene data show CDR1 as LNHDA and CDR2 as SQIVND (reference sequence). Trimming shortened V by 2 bases and J by 0 bases, and 10 bases separated the two germline ends. This CDR3 reads CASSIMGGNQETQYF. The CDR3 DNA reads TGTGCCAGTAGTATAATGGGCGGGAACCAAGAGACCCAGTACTTC. The full variable domain, completed using reference TRBV19 and TRBJ2-5, is DGGITQSPKYLFRKEGQNVTLSCEQNLNHDAMYWYRQDPGQGLRLIYYSQIVNDFQKGDIAEGYSVSREKKESFPLTVTSAQKNPTAFYLCASSIMGGNQETQYFGPGTRLLVL.

The J gene is TRBJ1-5, the V gene TRBV10-2; 8 nucleotides match TRBD1. Germline-derived CDR1 and CDR2 are WSHSY and SAAADI. J was trimmed by 2 bases and V by 3 bases; bases with no gene match: 0. CDR3 length: 14 amino acids. CDR3 sequence: CASSEQGGNQPQHF. The CDR3 coding sequence is TGCGCCAGCAGTGAACAGGGGGGCAATCAGCCCCAGCATTTT.

The chain recombines TRBV19 with TRBJ1-6; weak D call: TRBD1 (6 bases). This CDR3 spans 15 amino acids. The germline V and J ends were trimmed by 7 bases and 8 bases, with 18 bases remaining between them. Germline V gives CDR1 LNHDA, CDR2 SQIVND (reference sequence). Written as DNA, the CDR3 is TGTGCCAGTACTACCGGGACAACGTTGGATTCACCCCTCCACTTT. Translated: CASTTGTTLDSPLHF.

CDR3 coding DNA: TGTGCCAGCCGGTCGTACGATACGCAGTATTTT. Residues: CASRSYDTQYF. V usage is TRBV2 and J usage is TRBJ2-3; no reliable D call. V lost 8 bases and J lost 6, with 9 bases in between. This CDR3 has 11 residues. Germline V lookup: CDR1 SNHLY, CDR2 FYNNEI.

The V gene is TRBV28, the J gene TRBJ1-5; 12 bases fit TRBD1. From germline, CDR1 is MDHEN and CDR2 SYDVKM. With 8 bases clipped from V and 6 bases from J, the junction kept 11 bases outside the gene matches. The CDR3 is made up of 16 amino acids. This chain's CDR3 is CASAQGTGGFSQPQHF. CDR3 DNA sequence: TGTGCCAGCGCCCAGGGGACAGGGGGCTTCTCTCAGCCCCAGCATTTT.

The chain uses TRBV5-4 and TRBJ2-7; D remains unclear. This CDR3 is built from 13 residues. The germline V gene encodes CDR1 SGHNT and CDR2 YYREEE (reference sequence). The germline V and J ends were trimmed by 4 bases and 2 bases, with 10 bases remaining between them. CDR3 sequence reads: CASSPGYPYEQYV. In nucleotides, the CDR3 is TGTGCCAGCAGCCCCGGGTACCCCTACGAGCAGTACGTC.

The genes are TRBV5-1 and TRBJ2-7, with 7 nucleotides matching TRBD1. V trimming: 4 bases; J trimming: 5 bases; junction bases outside the gene matches: 6. CDR3 length: 13 amino acids. Germline V lookup: CDR1 SGHRS, CDR2 YFSETQ. CDR3 in amino acids: CASSNQGVNEQYF. DNA of the CDR3: TGCGCCAGCAGCAACCAGGGGGTCAACGAGCAGTACTTC.